The clone carrying this TCR beta chain was detected ten times or more. The antigen is not known. The study co-extracted DNA and RNA from roughly 20-30 mg of unsorted bulk tissue. No patient had received treatment, and all had chronic HBV infection. The data belong to a study of tumor-infiltrating lymphocytes in primary liver carcinoma. Whole-study findings and limits: For tumor-adjacent and tumor-blood pairs, overlap was less than that seen for tumor region pairs.

With around 490 ng total RNA as template and a constant-region primer, TCR beta cDNA was made. It was through three nested multiplex PCR rounds of slightly modified ARM-PCR that TCR beta libraries arose. The first two PCR rounds, roughly 9 cycles each, used TRBV1-TRBV30 forward primers and a C-beta reverse primer. Using its own MiXCR run on the multiplex PCR reads, TCRdb lists one record per CDR3 protein. Among approximately 92,000 distinct CDR3 sequences listed, roughly 69% were seen once. The length of the CDR3 is 12 residues. CDR1 MNHEY and CDR2 SVGAGI come from the germline V gene. V was shortened by 5 bases and J by 7 bases, with 11 bases between the two germline ends.

Source material: liver tumor tissue from sampling region 5. Regarding subset: tumor region T5, tumor centre. This chain links TRBV6-5 with TRBJ1-1, with a weak D call TRBD1 (6 bases). The TCR sequence derives from a woman aged 60-75 years with primary liver carcinoma and hepatitis B virus infection. As DNA, the CDR3 is TGTGCCAGCAGTCGGGGGCACGGTGAAGCTTTCTTT. It specifies CASSRGHGEAFF.